This note documents a single TCR beta chain sequence. Per the authors' pipeline: Nucleated cell counts were estimated from reference gene primer amplification. Data came from immunoSEQ multiplex PCR; TCRdb stores just in-frame clones and leaves some out. The D gene and trimming were derived from the DNA, and the V and J assignments and clone size from that table. The data hold roughly 300,000 clones, with about 85% observed a single time. The study recruited people aged about 18 to 90 years across approximately 23 US areas. Recovery among Cohort 3 donors was established by two negative PCRs, clearance, or symptom resolution. This CDR3 is built from 16 residues. Germline CDR1 and CDR2: SGHNT and YYREEE (reference sequence). V lost 0 bases, J lost 6 bases, and 19 bases lay in between. The data were obtained in a study of blood T cell repertoires in COVID-19.

The clonotype was recovered from a woman in her 30s who had recovered from COVID-19. Sequenced input: PBMCs or T cells enriched from blood (not recorded which). This sequence joins TRBV5-4 and TRBJ2-7, with D possibly TRBD2 on 5 matching bases. CDR3 residues: CASSLDPGRLRGEQYF. The CDR3 region has the DNA TGTGCCAGCAGCTTGGACCCCGGACGCCTCCGGGGCGAGCAGTACTTC.